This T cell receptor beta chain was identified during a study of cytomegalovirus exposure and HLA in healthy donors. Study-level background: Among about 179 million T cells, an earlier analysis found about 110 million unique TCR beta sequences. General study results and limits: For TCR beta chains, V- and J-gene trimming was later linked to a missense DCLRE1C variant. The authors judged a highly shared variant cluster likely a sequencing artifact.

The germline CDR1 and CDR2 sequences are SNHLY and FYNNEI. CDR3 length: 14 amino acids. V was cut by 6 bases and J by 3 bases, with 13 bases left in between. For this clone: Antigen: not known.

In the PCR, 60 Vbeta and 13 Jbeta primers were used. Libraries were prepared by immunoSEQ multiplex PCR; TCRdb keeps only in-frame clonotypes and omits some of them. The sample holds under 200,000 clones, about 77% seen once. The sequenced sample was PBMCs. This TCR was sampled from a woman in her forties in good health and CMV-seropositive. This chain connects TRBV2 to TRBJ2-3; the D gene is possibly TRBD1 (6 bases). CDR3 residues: CASRGPQGTDTQYF. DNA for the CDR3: TGTGCCAGCAGGGGACCCCAGGGGACAGATACGCAGTATTTT.